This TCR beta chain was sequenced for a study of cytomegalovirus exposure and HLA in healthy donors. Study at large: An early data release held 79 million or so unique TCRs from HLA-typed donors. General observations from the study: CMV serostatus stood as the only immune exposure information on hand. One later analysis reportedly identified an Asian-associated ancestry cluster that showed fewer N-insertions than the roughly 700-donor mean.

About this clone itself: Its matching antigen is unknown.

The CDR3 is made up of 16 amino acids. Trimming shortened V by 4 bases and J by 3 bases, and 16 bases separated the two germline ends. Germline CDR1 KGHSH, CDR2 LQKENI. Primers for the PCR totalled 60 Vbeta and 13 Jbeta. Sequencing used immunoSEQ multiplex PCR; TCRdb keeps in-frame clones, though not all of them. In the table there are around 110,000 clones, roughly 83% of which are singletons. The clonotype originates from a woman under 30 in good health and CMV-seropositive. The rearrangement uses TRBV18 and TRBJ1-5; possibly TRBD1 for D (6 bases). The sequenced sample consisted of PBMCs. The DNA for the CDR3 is TGTGCCAGCTCACTGGGGGCGGCGGGTGTCAATCAGCCCCAGCATTTT. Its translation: CASSLGAAGVNQPQHF.